Listed below are T cell receptor beta chains from one sample, sequenced in a study of T cells in Graves' hyperthyroidism and ophthalmopathy. TCRdb re-derived calls from the multiplex PCR reads in MiXCR, one entry per CDR3 protein. This table has 450,000 to 650,000 distinct CDR3 sequences, about a sixth appearing once. The sequencing sample was made of blood. These TCRs come from a woman aged 18-29 years with Graves' ophthalmopathy. CDR3s include the opening cysteine and the closing phenylalanine or tryptophan. A D gene is named only where the DNA matches it firmly.

D gene	V gene	J gene	CDR3 protein
TRBD1	TRBV12-3/TRBV12-4	TRBJ1-2	CASSRDSSYGYTF
.	TRBV15	TRBJ1-4	CATSRGGNEKLFF
.	TRBV28	TRBJ2-7	CASRPPFSYEQYF
.	TRBV11-2	TRBJ2-3	CASSPSVTDTQYF
.	TRBV28	TRBJ1-2	CASSSSSRRSGYTF
TRBD1	TRBV3-1	TRBJ2-3	CASSQETGSWADTQYF
.	TRBV7-3	TRBJ2-1	CASSMGLYNEQFF
.	TRBV7-9	TRBJ1-3	CASSLGAEAGNTIYF
TRBD2	TRBV29-1	TRBJ2-6	CSVRPREAGANVLTF
.	TRBV29-1	TRBJ2-5	CSVEGRGGQETQYF
.	TRBV6-1	TRBJ1-1	CASSGGQNTEAFF
.	TRBV6-1	TRBJ2-2	CASIGSGDGTGELFF
TRBD2	TRBV20-1	TRBJ2-3	CSAQTSGRAEVTDTQYF